This TCR beta chain originates from a study of T cells after yellow fever vaccination. MiXCR, run by TCRdb on the 5' RACE reads, gives a single entry per CDR3 protein. The sample holds 340,000 or so distinct CDR3 sequences, under 15% seen once. The CDR3 runs 12 residues. V dropped 11 bases and J dropped 6 bases, with 17 bases sitting between them. Sample: CD4+ T cells sorted from PBMCs, taken 15 days after the yellow fever booster vaccination. The sequence was collected from a man aged 18-30 years who received the YFV17D yellow fever vaccine. V is TRBV12-3 or TRBV12-4 and J is TRBJ2-7; D might be TRBD2 (6 bases). DNA for the CDR3: TGTGCCGTTCCGGCGGGGAGCAGCGAGCAGTACGTC. It codes for CAVPAGSSEQYV.